These 27 T cell receptor beta chains originate from one sample sequenced in a study of cytomegalovirus exposure and HLA in healthy donors (dated by TCRdb to 2016 to 2017). Libraries were built with the immunoSEQ multiplex PCR assay. What TCRdb holds here is the immuneACCESS table cut down to in-frame rearrangements. Part of the clones is not present; checked against another copy, under half of the missing clones reflect an unresolved V gene, and the others are unexplained. The sample profile shows 250,000 to 350,000 clones; around 90% of them were found once. The leading ten clones occupy roughly 1.1% of the sample. The sequenced sample consisted of PBMCs. The receptors stem from a woman aged 30 to 39 in good health and CMV-seropositive.

The rearrangement uses TRBV5-6 and TRBJ1-2; D call uncertain. The germline V and J ends were trimmed by 0 bases and 2 bases, with 14 bases remaining between them. This CDR3 is 16 amino acids long. CDR1 SGHDT and CDR2 YYEEEE come from the germline V gene. This CDR3 is CASSLDVGPQNYGYTF. The CDR3 DNA is TGTGCCAGCAGCTTGGATGTAGGTCCTCAGAACTATGGCTACACCTTC.

The chain links TRBV21-1 to TRBJ1-3. TRBV21-1 constitutes a pseudogene. The CDR3 is 14 amino acids. The DNA for the CDR3 is TGTGCCAGCAGCAAGGGGGGGCCGGGAAACACCATATATTTT. Translation: CASSKGGPGNTIYF.

The chain links TRBV6-1 to TRBJ1-5; D not resolved. Trimming removed 4 bases at V and 10 bases at J, with 14 bases between. The germline V gene has CDR1 MNHNS and CDR2 SASEGT. The CDR3 sequence is 13 residues long. In DNA, the CDR3 is TGTGCCAGCAGTGTACACCGTTTATTTCCCCAGCATTTT. This gives the protein CASSVHRLFPQHF.

For the CDR3, the DNA is TGTGCCTGGATGGGGGACACCGGGGAGCTGTTTTTT. Translated: CAWMGDTGELFF. The chain couples TRBV30 to TRBJ2-2; D possibly matches TRBD1 or TRBD2 (5 bases each). Trimming left V 4 bases short and J 3 bases short, with 6 bases between. Germline V gene lookup returns CDR1 GTSNPN and CDR2 SVGIG (reference sequence). This CDR3 comprises 12 residues.

The chain has TRBV27 and TRBJ2-1; a weak D match, TRBD2 (5 bases). The V end lost 5 bases, the J end lost 10 bases, and 12 bases lay between the germline ends. From germline, CDR1 is MNHEY and CDR2 SMNVEV (reference sequence). The CDR3 length is 12 residues. Here the CDR3 reads CASSEEVSEQFF. CDR3 DNA sequence: TGTGCCAGCAGTGAGGAGGTTAGCGAGCAGTTCTTC.

The rearrangement links TRBV30 to TRBJ2-1; perhaps TRBD2 as D (6 bases). The CDR3 spans 16 residues. V was trimmed by 1 base and J by 1 base, leaving 14 bases between them. CDR1 and CDR2 from the germline V gene are GTSNPN and SVGIG (reference sequence). The CDR3 sequence: CAWSGVGRISYNEQFF. DNA of the CDR3: TGTGCCTGGAGTGGAGTCGGGAGAATTTCCTACAATGAGCAGTTCTTC.

The chain employs TRBV6-6 and TRBJ1-2; TRBD1 matches 9 bases. This CDR3 has 15 amino acids. Germline V CDR1 and CDR2: MNHNY, SVGAGI (reference sequence). Trimming at V came to 5 bases and at J to 9 bases, leaving 13 bases not matched to a gene. For the CDR3, the DNA is TGTGCCAGCAGTAAAACCGGGACAGGGATTGGGAGCTACACCTTC. It translates to CASSKTGTGIGSYTF.

The sample holds one count of this clone. This sample includes further DNA sequences coding for the same CDR3. This CDR3 is CASSSHNEQFF. For the CDR3, the DNA is TGTGCCAGCAGCTCTCACAATGAGCAGTTCTTC. The chain joins TRBV7-9 to TRBJ2-1; D remains ambiguous. Germline V gives CDR1 SEHNR, CDR2 FQNEAQ (reference sequence). Trimming pared 4 bases from V and 5 bases from J, leaving 3 bases between. The CDR3 has 11 residues.

The count of this clone is one. The chain employs TRBV5-4 and TRBJ1-2; D not resolved. This CDR3 region has 13 residues. V gave up 6 bases and J gave up 6 bases, with 15 bases separating them. Germline V gives CDR1 SGHNT, CDR2 YYREEE (reference sequence). DNA of the CDR3: TGTGCCAGCACCCCTCTGACCGGGCATGGCTACACCTTC. As protein: CASTPLTGHGYTF.

This clone was found a few times. The chain couples TRBV5-1 to TRBJ2-7; D unclear. This CDR3 region has 11 residues. Germline V gene sequence: CDR1 SGHRS, CDR2 YFSETQ. V shed 0 bases and J shed 3 bases, with 1 base lying between them. CDR3 loop: CASSLDYEQYF. CDR3 sequence (DNA): TGCGCCAGCAGCTTGGACTACGAGCAGTACTTC.

The CDR3: CASSSLRGYEQYF. In DNA, the CDR3 is TGTGCCAGCAGCAGTCTGAGGGGCTACGAGCAGTACTTC. The rearrangement joins TRBV6-5 to TRBJ2-7; D is perhaps TRBD1 or TRBD2 (5 bases each). V was cut by 6 bases and J by 3 bases, with 12 bases left in between. CDR3 size: 13 residues. Germline assignment: CDR1 MNHEY and CDR2 SVGAGI.

CDR3 DNA sequence: TGTGCCTGGAGTGTACAAGGGATCTATGGCTACACCTTC. Translation: CAWSVQGIYGYTF. This chain joins TRBV30 and TRBJ1-2; D remains ambiguous. V lost 0 bases and J 4 bases, leaving 9 bases between the germline ends. The germline CDR1 and CDR2 sequences are GTSNPN and SVGIG (reference sequence). This CDR3 contains 13 residues.

The chain couples TRBV19 to TRBJ2-3; D gene unclear. Germline lookup yields CDR1 LNHDA and CDR2 SQIVND (reference sequence). This CDR3 region has 13 residues. V shed 1 base and J shed 2 bases, with 4 bases lying between them. The CDR3 DNA sequence: TGTGCCAGTAGTATAGGCATCACAGATACGCAGTATTTT. Protein product: CASSIGITDTQYF. The full variable domain, completed using reference TRBV19 and TRBJ2-3, is DGGITQSPKYLFRKEGQNVTLSCEQNLNHDAMYWYRQDPGQGLRLIYYSQIVNDFQKGDIAEGYSVSREKKESFPLTVTSAQKNPTAFYLCASSIGITDTQYFGPGTRLTVL.

This chain links TRBV27 with TRBJ1-1, with D unclear. V was clipped by 6 bases and J by 5 bases, with 16 bases between them. Germline values: CDR1 MNHEY, CDR2 SMNVEV (reference sequence). CDR3 size: 14 residues. CDR3 loop: CASSARAAVTEAFF. In nucleotides, the CDR3 is TGTGCCAGCAGCGCAAGAGCAGCCGTAACTGAAGCTTTCTTT.

This clone was found many times. Other DNA variants within this sample encode the same CDR3. V usage is TRBV7-8 and J usage is TRBJ2-7; D could derive from TRBD1 or TRBD2 (6 bases each). V was pared by 1 base and J by 0 bases, with 10 bases between. The germline CDR1 and CDR2 sequences are SGHVS and FQNEAQ. This CDR3 region has 15 residues. CDR3 coding DNA: TGTGCCAGCAGCTTAGAGGGGGGAAGCTCCTACGAGCAGTACTTC. This sequence encodes CASSLEGGSSYEQYF.

The chain combines TRBV20-1 with TRBJ2-3; D gene uncertain. CDR3 length: 10 amino acids. Germline CDR1 reads DFQATT; CDR2 reads SNEGSKA (reference sequence). V lost 7 bases and J lost 10, with 12 bases in between. CDR3 bases: TGCAGTGTCGCAGGCCCGGCGCAGTATTTT. Translated: CSVAGPAQYF.

The rearrangement joins TRBV15 to TRBJ2-7, with D unclear. V was clipped by 1 base and J by 5 bases, with 6 bases between them. This CDR3 has 12 amino acids. Per germline, CDR1 LNHNV and CDR2 YYDKDF (reference sequence). CDR3 in DNA: TGTGCCACCAGCAGAGGCCAGCACGAGCAGTACTTC. It translates to CATSRGQHEQYF.

J is TRBJ2-7 and V is TRBV19; 7 bases map to TRBD1. The CDR3 runs to 15 residues. The trim removed 3 bases at V and 4 bases at J, leaving 9 bases unmatched. Per germline, CDR1 LNHDA and CDR2 SQIVND (reference sequence). CDR3 nucleotides: TGTGCCAGTAGTATGGTAGGGGACAGTCCGTACGAGCAGTACTTC. Encoded protein: CASSMVGDSPYEQYF.

The CDR3 coding sequence is TGTGCCAGCAGGCAACTAGCGGGGGGATCCAATGAGCAGTTCTTC. Its protein product is CASRQLAGGSNEQFF. The rearrangement joins TRBV6-5 to TRBJ2-1; 12 bases align to TRBD2. There are 15 residues in the CDR3. Germline assignment: CDR1 MNHEY and CDR2 SVGAGI. V shed 6 bases and J 6 bases; nucleotides not matched to a gene: 6.

V is TRBV28 and J is TRBJ2-1, with D perhaps assigned TRBD1 or TRBD2 (7 bases each). CDR1 and CDR2 from the germline V gene are MDHEN and SYDVKM. This CDR3 region has 18 residues. Trimming left V 7 bases short and J 2 bases short, with 24 bases between. CDR3 region: CASTNPRGGGFTYNEQFF. CDR3 in DNA: TGTGCCAGCACCAACCCCAGGGGGGGCGGGTTTACCTACAATGAGCAGTTCTTC.

This clone was seen more than once but under ten times. The same CDR3 can be traced to other DNA sequences in this sample. V usage is TRBV4-1 and J usage is TRBJ1-1; unclear D gene. Trimming shortened V by 3 bases and J by 1 base, and 9 bases separated the two germline ends. The CDR3 covers 14 residues. Germline V lookup: CDR1 MGHRA, CDR2 YSYEKL. This chain's CDR3 is CASSQGGSNTEAFF. As DNA, the CDR3 is TGCGCCAGCAGCCAGGGAGGATCGAACACTGAAGCTTTCTTT.

The chain recombines TRBV4-2 with TRBJ2-5; TRBD2 aligns across 9 bases. V shed 0 bases, J shed 2 bases, and the junction held 7 bases outside the gene matches. The germline CDR1 and CDR2 sequences are LGHNA and YNFKEQ. CDR3 length equals 17 residues. Written as DNA, the CDR3 is TGTGCCAGCAGCCAAGATTCGGCGGGAGGGTGGCAAGAGACCCAGTACTTC. It specifies CASSQDSAGGWQETQYF.

The chain links TRBV5-1 to TRBJ2-3, with 14 bases that match TRBD2. There are 14 residues in the CDR3. In germline, CDR1 is SGHRS, CDR2 YFSETQ. Germline trimming cut 4 bases from V and 10 bases from J; bases unmatched to any gene: 5. CDR3 in amino acids: CASSQTSGGVAQYF. The CDR3, as DNA: TGCGCCAGCAGCCAGACTAGCGGGGGGGTTGCGCAGTATTTT.

The chain links TRBV6-1 to TRBJ1-4; 11 bases align to TRBD1. J was trimmed by 8 bases and V by 2 bases; bases with no gene match: 7. The CDR3 covers 16 residues. The germline V gene has CDR1 MNHNS and CDR2 SASEGT. The CDR3: CASSEIGQGAGEKLFF. As DNA, the CDR3 is TGTGCCAGCAGTGAAATAGGACAGGGGGCGGGAGAAAAACTGTTTTTT.

The chain recombines TRBV15 with TRBJ1-4; TRBD1 aligns across 9 bases. Germline trimming cut 1 base from V and 7 bases from J; bases unmatched to any gene: 7. CDR3 size: 16 residues. Germline V gene data show CDR1 as LNHNV and CDR2 as YYDKDF (reference sequence). DNA for the CDR3: TGTGCCACCAGCAGAGCTAGGGGGACAGGGACTGAAAAACTGTTTTTT. This gives the protein CATSRARGTGTEKLFF.

V usage is TRBV6-5 and J usage is TRBJ2-1; D is perhaps TRBD1 (6 bases). The CDR3 has 16 residues. Trimming shortened V by 2 bases and J by 1 base, and 12 bases separated the two germline ends. Germline CDR1 is MNHEY and CDR2 is SVGAGI. CDR3 sequence (DNA): TGTGCCAGCAGTTACGCTCGACAGGAATCCTACAATGAGCAGTTCTTC. This gives the protein CASSYARQESYNEQFF.

This clone was picked up one time. The J gene is TRBJ2-7, the V gene TRBV5-1, with 9 positions matching TRBD2. V trimming: 4 bases; J trimming: 5 bases; junction bases outside the gene matches: 13. The CDR3 is made up of 16 amino acids. CDR1 SGHRS and CDR2 YFSETQ come from the germline V gene. The CDR3 nucleotides read TGCGCCAGCAGCGGGGACCCCGGGACTAGCAGGGACGAGCAGTACTTC. This encodes CASSGDPGTSRDEQYF.